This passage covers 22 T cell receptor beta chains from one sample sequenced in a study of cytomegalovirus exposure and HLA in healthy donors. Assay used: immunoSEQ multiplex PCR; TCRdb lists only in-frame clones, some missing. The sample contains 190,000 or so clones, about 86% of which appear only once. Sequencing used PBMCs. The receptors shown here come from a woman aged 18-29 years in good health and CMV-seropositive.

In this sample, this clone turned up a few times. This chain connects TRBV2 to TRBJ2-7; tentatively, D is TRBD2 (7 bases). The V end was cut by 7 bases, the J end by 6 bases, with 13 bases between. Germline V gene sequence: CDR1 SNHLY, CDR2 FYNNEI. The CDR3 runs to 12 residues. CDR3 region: CASTGGAGEQYF. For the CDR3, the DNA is TGTGCCAGCACTGGGGGGGCTGGCGAGCAGTACTTC.

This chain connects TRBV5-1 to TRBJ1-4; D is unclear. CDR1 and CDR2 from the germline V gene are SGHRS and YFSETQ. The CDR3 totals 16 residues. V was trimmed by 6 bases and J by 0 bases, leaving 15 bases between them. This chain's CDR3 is CASNPTTGATNEKLFF. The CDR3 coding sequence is TGCGCCAGCAACCCGACGACGGGTGCAACTAATGAAAAACTGTTTTTT.

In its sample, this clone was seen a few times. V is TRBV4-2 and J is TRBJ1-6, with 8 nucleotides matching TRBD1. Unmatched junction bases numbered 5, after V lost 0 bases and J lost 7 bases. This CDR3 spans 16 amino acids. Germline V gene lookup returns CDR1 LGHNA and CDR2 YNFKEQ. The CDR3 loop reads CASSQEGPGGNSPLHF. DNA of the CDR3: TGTGCCAGCAGCCAAGAGGGTCCAGGGGGCAATTCACCCCTCCACTTT.

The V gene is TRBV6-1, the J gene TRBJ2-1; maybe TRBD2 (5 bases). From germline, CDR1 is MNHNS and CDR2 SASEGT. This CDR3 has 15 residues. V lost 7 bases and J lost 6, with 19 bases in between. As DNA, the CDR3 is TGTGCCAGCAACACCGGGCCGAATGAGGGCAATGAGCAGTTCTTC. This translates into CASNTGPNEGNEQFF.

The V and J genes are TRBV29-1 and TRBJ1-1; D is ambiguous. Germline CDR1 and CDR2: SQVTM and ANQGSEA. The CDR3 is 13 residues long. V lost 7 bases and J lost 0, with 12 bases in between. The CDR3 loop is CSGCRLVNTEAFF. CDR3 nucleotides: TGCAGCGGTTGCAGGTTGGTGAACACTGAAGCTTTCTTT.

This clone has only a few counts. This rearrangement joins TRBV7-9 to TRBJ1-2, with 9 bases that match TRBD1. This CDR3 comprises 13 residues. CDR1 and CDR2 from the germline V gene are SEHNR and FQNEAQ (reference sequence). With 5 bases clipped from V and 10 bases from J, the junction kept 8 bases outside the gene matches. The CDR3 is CASSHGTGFDYTF. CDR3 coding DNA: TGTGCCAGCAGCCACGGGACAGGGTTTGACTACACCTTC.

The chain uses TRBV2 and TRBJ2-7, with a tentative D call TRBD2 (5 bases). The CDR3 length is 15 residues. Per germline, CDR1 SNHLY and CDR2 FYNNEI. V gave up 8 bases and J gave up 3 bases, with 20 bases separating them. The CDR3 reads CASGRAAEAGYEQYF. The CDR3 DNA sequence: TGTGCCAGCGGTCGTGCGGCGGAGGCGGGCTACGAGCAGTACTTC.

CDR3 residues: CASRWTAGAQETQYF. Here the CDR3 DNA reads TGCGCCAGCAGATGGACGGCGGGGGCACAAGAGACCCAGTACTTC. The rearrangement joins TRBV5-1 to TRBJ2-5, with a weak D call TRBD2 (7 bases). Germline CDR1 reads SGHRS; CDR2 reads YFSETQ. This CDR3 is 15 amino acids long. The V gene lost 5 bases and the J gene lost 2 bases, with 16 bases spanning the gap. The full variable domain, rest sourced from reference TRBV5-1 and TRBJ2-5, is KAGVTQTPRYLIKTRGQQVTLSCSPISGHRSVSWYQQTPGQGLQFLFEYFSETQRNKGNFPGRFSGRQFSNSRSEMNVSTLELGDSALYLCASRWTAGAQETQYFGPGTRLLVL.

The chain's CDR3 is CASSPFQGLGNGYTF. In nucleotides, the CDR3 is TGCGCCAGCAGCCCCTTCCAGGGATTGGGCAATGGCTACACCTTC. V usage is TRBV4-1 and J usage is TRBJ1-2; TRBD1 is a possible D gene (5 bases). Per the germline V gene, CDR1 is MGHRA and CDR2 is YSYEKL. V lost 4 bases to trimming and J lost 6 bases, with 18 bases between them. The CDR3 totals 15 residues.

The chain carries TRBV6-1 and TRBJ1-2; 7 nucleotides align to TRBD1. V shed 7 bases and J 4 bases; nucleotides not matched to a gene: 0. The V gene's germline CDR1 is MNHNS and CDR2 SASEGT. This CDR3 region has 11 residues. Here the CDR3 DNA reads TGTGCCAGCAACAGGGGCTATGGCTACACCTTC. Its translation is CASNRGYGYTF.

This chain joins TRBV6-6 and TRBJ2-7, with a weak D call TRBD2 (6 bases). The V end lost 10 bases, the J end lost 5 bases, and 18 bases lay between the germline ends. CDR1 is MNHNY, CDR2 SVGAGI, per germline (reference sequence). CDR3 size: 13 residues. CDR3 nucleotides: TGTGCCACCAGGGAGACTAGTTTAAACGAGCAGTACTTC. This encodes CATRETSLNEQYF.

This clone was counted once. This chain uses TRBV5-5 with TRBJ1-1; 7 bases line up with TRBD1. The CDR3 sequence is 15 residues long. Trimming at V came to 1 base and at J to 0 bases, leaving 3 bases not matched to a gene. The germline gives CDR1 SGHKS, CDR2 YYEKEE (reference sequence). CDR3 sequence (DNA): TGTGCCAGCAGCTTGATTCAGGGGGTGAACACTGAAGCTTTCTTT. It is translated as CASSLIQGVNTEAFF.

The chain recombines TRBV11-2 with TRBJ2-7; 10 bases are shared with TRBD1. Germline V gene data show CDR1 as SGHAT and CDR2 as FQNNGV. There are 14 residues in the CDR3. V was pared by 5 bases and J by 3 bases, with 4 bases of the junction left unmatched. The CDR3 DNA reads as TGTGCCAGCAGCAGCGGGACAGGGGTCTACGAGCAGTACTTC. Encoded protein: CASSSGTGVYEQYF.

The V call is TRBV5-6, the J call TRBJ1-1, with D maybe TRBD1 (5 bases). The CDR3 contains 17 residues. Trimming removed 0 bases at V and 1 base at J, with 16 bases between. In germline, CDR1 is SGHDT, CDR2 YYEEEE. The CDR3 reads CASSLVVSTTGNTEAFF. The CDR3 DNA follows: TGTGCCAGCAGCTTGGTCGTCTCTACCACAGGGAACACTGAAGCTTTCTTT.

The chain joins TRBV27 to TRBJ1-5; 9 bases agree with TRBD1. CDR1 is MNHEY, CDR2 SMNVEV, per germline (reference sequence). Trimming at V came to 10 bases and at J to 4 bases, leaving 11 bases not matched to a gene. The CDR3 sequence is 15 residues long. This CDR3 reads CATRIQGAGNQPQHF. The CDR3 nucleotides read TGTGCCACGAGAATACAGGGGGCAGGAAATCAGCCCCAGCATTTT.

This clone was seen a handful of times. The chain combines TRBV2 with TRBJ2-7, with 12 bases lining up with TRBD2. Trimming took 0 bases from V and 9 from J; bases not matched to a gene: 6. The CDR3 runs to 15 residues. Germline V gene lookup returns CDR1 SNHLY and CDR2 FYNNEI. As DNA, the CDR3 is TGTGCCAGCAGTGAAGCGAGACTAGCGGGGGCGGTGCAGTACTTC. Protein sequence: CASSEARLAGAVQYF.

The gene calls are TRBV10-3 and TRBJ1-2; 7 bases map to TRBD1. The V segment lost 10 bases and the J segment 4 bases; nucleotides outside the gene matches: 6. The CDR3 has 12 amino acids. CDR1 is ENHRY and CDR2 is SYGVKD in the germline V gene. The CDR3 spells CATGPGGYGYTF. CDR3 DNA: TGTGCCACCGGACCAGGGGGCTATGGCTACACCTTC.

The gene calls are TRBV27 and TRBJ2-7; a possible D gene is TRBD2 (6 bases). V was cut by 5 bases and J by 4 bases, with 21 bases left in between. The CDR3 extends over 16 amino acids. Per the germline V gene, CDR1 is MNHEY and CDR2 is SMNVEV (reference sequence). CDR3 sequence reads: CASSPLRGRQPYEQYF. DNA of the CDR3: TGTGCCAGCAGTCCCCTGCGGGGTCGCCAACCTTACGAGCAGTACTTC.

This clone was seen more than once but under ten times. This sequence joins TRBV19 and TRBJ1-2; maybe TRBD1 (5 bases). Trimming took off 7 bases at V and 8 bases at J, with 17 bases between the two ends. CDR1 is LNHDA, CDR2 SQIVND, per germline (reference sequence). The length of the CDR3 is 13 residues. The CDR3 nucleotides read TGTGCCAGTATGCAGGGCGCGGGGTACGGCTACACCTTC. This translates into CASMQGAGYGYTF.

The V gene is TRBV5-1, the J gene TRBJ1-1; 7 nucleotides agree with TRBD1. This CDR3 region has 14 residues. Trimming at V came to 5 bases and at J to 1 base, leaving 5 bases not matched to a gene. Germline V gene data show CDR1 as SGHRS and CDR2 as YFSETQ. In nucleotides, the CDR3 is TGCGCCAGCAGTCCAGGGACAGCGAACACTGAAGCTTTCTTT. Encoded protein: CASSPGTANTEAFF.

The chain's CDR3 is CASSRGETDTQYF. The CDR3 bases are TGCGCCAGCTCTCGGGGTGAGACAGATACGCAGTATTTT. This sequence joins TRBV10-1 and TRBJ2-3; D might be TRBD2 (5 bases). Per germline, CDR1 WNHNN and CDR2 SYGVQD (reference sequence). The CDR3 covers 13 residues. Trimming took 8 bases from V and 3 from J, leaving 12 bases between them.

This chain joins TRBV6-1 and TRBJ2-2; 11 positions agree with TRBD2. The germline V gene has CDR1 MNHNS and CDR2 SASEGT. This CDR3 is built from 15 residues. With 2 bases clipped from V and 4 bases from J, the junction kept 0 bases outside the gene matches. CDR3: CASSELAGGTGELFF. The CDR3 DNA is TGTGCCAGCAGTGAACTAGCGGGGGGCACCGGGGAGCTGTTTTTT.